These T cell receptor beta chains were read from a single sample in a study of monozygotic twins with inflammatory bowel disease. TCRdb reprocessed the 5' RACE reads, with one entry per CDR3 protein and no DNA. Its listing shows some 440,000 distinct CDR3 sequences. The sequenced material came from blood. These receptors all stem from a human donor with ulcerative colitis or Crohn's disease, or a healthy co-twin of an affected twin (not recorded which). The CDR3 runs from the conserved cysteine through the conserved F or W.

J	V	CDR3
TRBJ1-1	TRBV29-1	CSAQFTVRTEAFF
TRBJ2-2	TRBV7-8	CASSLAGTSGRMAGELFF
TRBJ2-7	TRBV2	CASSGGSEQYF
TRBJ2-5	TRBV12-3/TRBV12-4	CASSGALASGTQYF
TRBJ2-5	TRBV20-1	CSARPRGETQYF
TRBJ2-7	TRBV15	CATSRDQYEQYF
TRBJ2-6	TRBV20-1	CSARGGQVGFSGANVLTF
TRBJ2-2	TRBV6-4	CASRFSGGNTGELFF
TRBJ2-5	TRBV5-1	CASRQGVQETQYF
TRBJ1-6	TRBV3-1	CASSHSGTGLNSPLHF
TRBJ2-7	TRBV5-1	CASARDLPGEQYF
TRBJ1-5	TRBV20-1	CSARGWGNQPQHF
TRBJ1-1	TRBV28	CASSSLLALNTEAFF
TRBJ2-1	TRBV6-4	CASSDRTGGEQFF
TRBJ1-1	TRBV12-3/TRBV12-4	CASRLTGQKITEAFF
TRBJ2-2	TRBV29-1	CSAQGRQPGNTGELFF
TRBJ1-2	TRBV7-2	CASSLEGRDGYTF
TRBJ2-2	TRBV7-2	CASSSRQGAGELFF
TRBJ2-2	TRBV7-8	CASSLRDRNTGELFF
TRBJ2-2	TRBV5-1	CASRVLAGVTGELCF
TRBJ1-6	TRBV20-1	CSARRDDNSPLHF
TRBJ2-3	TRBV15	CATSRSGAETDTQYF
TRBJ1-1	TRBV5-5	CASSSTGGGRTEAFF